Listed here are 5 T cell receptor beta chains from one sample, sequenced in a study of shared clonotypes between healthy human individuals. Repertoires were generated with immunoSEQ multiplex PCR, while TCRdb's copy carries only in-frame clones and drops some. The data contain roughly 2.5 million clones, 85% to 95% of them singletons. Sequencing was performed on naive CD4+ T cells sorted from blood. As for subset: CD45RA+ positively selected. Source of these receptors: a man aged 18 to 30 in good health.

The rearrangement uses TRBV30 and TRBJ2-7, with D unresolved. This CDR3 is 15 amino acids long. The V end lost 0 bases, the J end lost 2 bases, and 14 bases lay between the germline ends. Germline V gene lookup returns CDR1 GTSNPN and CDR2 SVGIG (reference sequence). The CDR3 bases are TGTGCCTGGAGTGTCAATCGGCCTACTGCCTACGAGCAGTACTTC. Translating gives CAWSVNRPTAYEQYF.

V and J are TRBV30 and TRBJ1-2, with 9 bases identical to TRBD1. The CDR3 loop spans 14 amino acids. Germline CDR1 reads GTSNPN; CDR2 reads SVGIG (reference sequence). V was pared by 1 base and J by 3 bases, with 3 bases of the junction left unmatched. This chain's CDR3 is CAWSGRTGDYGYTF. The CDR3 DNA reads TGTGCCTGGAGTGGAAGGACAGGGGACTATGGCTACACCTTC. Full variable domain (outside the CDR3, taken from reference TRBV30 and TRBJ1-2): SQTIHQWPATLVQPVGSPLSLECTVEGTSNPNLYWYRQAAGRGLQLLFYSVGIGQISSEVPQNLSASRPQDRQFILSSKKLLLSDSGFYLCAWSGRTGDYGYTFGSGTRLTVV.

CDR3 amino acids: CASSELRNYNSPLHF. The CDR3 DNA reads TGTGCCAGCAGTGAACTACGGAATTATAATTCACCCCTCCACTTT. V and J are TRBV6-1 and TRBJ1-6; D is unclear. Germline V gene data show CDR1 as MNHNS and CDR2 as SASEGT. The CDR3 extends over 15 amino acids. Trimming pared 2 bases from V and 4 bases from J, leaving 9 bases between.

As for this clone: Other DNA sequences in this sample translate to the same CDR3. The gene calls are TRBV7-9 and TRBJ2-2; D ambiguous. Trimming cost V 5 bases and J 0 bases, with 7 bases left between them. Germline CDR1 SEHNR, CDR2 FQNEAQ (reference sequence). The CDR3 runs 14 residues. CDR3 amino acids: CASSPDTNTGELFF. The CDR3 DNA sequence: TGTGCCAGCAGCCCCGACACGAACACCGGGGAGCTGTTTTTT.

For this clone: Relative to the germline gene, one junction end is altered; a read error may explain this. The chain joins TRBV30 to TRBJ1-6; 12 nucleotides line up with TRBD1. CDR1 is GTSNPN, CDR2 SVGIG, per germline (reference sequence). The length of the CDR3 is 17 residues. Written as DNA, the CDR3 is TGTGCCTGGAGTGTAAGGAGCCCCGGGACAGGGGGCCGTGCGAGGAACTTT. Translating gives CAWSVRSPGTGGRARNF.